The 8 T cell receptor beta chains presented below share a single source sample, sequenced in a study of cytomegalovirus exposure and HLA in healthy donors. PCR was performed using 60 Vbeta and 13 Jbeta primers. The repertoire was sequenced with immunoSEQ multiplex PCR; TCRdb's copy has only in-frame clones and lacks some. The sample has 130,000 or so clones; 74% are singletons. Sequencing was performed on PBMCs. The receptor set was obtained from a man aged 40-50 years in good health and CMV-seropositive.

V and J are TRBV18 and TRBJ2-7, with 8 nucleotides matching TRBD2. The CDR3 spans 15 residues. The V segment lost 6 bases and the J segment 5 bases; nucleotides outside the gene matches: 12. Germline assignment: CDR1 KGHSH and CDR2 LQKENI. The CDR3 spells CASSLIQRERHEQYF. In DNA form, the CDR3 reads TGTGCCAGCTCCCTCATTCAGCGGGAGAGACACGAGCAGTACTTC.

CDR3 loop: CASSLRAGSGNTIYF. In nucleotides, the CDR3 is TGTGCCAGCAGTTTACGGGCGGGCAGTGGAAACACCATATATTTT. The rearrangement uses TRBV28 and TRBJ1-3; D remains ambiguous. The CDR3 is made up of 15 amino acids. V was cut by 2 bases and J by 3 bases, with 11 bases left in between. Germline V gene lookup returns CDR1 MDHEN and CDR2 SYDVKM.

This clone occurred a few times. This chain uses TRBV7-9 with TRBJ2-1; the match to TRBD1 covers 7 bases. Germline V lookup: CDR1 SEHNR, CDR2 FQNEAQ (reference sequence). The CDR3 contains 17 residues. Trimming took 5 bases from V and 3 from J; bases not matched to a gene: 13. CDR3 region: CASSPMDRPKFYNEQFF. In DNA form, the CDR3 reads TGTGCCAGCAGCCCGATGGACAGGCCGAAATTCTACAATGAGCAGTTCTTC. Complete variable domain (other parts from reference TRBV7-9 and TRBJ2-1): DTGVSQNPRHKITKRGQNVTFRCDPISEHNRLYWYRQTLGQGPEFLTYFQNEAQLEKSRLLSDRFSAERPKGSFSTLEIQRTEQGDSAMYLCASSPMDRPKFYNEQFFGPGTRLTVL.

This clone has only a few counts. The chain links TRBV2 to TRBJ1-2, with 8 nucleotides matching TRBD1. Germline V lookup: CDR1 SNHLY, CDR2 FYNNEI. V gave up 5 bases and J gave up 12 bases; unmatched junction bases: 8. The CDR3 has 12 amino acids. The CDR3 DNA reads as TGTGCCAGCAGTTCAACAGGGGGTTGGAACACCTTC. Its translation: CASSSTGGWNTF.

The V and J genes are TRBV7-9 and TRBJ2-7; 11 positions match TRBD1. The CDR3 spans 16 residues. Per germline, CDR1 SEHNR and CDR2 FQNEAQ (reference sequence). The trim removed 3 bases at V and 3 bases at J, leaving 7 bases unmatched. Here the CDR3 reads CASSLWGQGVFYEQYF. In nucleotides, the CDR3 is TGTGCCAGCAGCTTGTGGGGACAGGGGGTATTCTACGAGCAGTACTTC.

V and J are TRBV6-5 and TRBJ1-2; D possibly corresponds to TRBD1 (5 bases). The CDR3 consists of 13 residues. V dropped 6 bases and J dropped 4 bases, with 12 bases sitting between them. The germline V gene encodes CDR1 MNHEY and CDR2 SVGAGI. The CDR3 loop reads CASRSGRGYGYTF. The CDR3 DNA sequence: TGTGCCAGCAGATCGGGGAGGGGCTATGGCTACACCTTC.

The chain links TRBV15 to TRBJ1-2, with 8 bases lining up with TRBD1. Trimming took 4 bases from V and 5 from J; bases not matched to a gene: 9. The CDR3 loop spans 15 amino acids. Germline CDR1 reads LNHNV; CDR2 reads YYDKDF (reference sequence). CDR3 loop: CATSNDRGQTYGYTF. The CDR3 bases are TGTGCCACCAGCAACGACAGGGGCCAAACATATGGCTACACCTTC.

This clone was observed a few times. The chain is built from TRBV2 and TRBJ2-7; TRBD2 agrees at 13 bases. The CDR3 has 15 residues. V lost 5 bases, J lost 7 bases, and 8 bases stayed unmatched. Per germline, CDR1 SNHLY and CDR2 FYNNEI. CDR3 in amino acids: CASSRGLAGLDEQYF. The CDR3 nucleotides read TGTGCCAGCAGTAGGGGACTAGCGGGACTGGATGAGCAGTACTTC.